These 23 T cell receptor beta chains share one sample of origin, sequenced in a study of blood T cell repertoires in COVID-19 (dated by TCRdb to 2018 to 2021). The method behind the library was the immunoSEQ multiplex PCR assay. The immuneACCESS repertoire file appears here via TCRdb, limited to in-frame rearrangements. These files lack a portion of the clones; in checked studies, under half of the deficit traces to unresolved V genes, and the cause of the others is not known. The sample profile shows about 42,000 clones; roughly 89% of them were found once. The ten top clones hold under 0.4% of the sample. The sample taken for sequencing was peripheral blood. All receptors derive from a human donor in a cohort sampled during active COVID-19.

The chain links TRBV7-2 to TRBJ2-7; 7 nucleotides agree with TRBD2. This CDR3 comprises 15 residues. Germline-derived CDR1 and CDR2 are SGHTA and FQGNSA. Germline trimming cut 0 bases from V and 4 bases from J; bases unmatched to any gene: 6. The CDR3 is CASSLANRGGYEQYF. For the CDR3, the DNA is TGTGCCAGCAGCTTAGCGAATAGGGGAGGGTACGAGCAGTACTTC. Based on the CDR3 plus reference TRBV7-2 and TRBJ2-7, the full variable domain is GAGVSQSPSNKVTEKGKDVELRCDPISGHTALYWYRQSLGQGLEFLIYFQGNSAPDKSGLPSDRFSAERTGGSVSTLTIQRTQQEDSAVYLCASSLANRGGYEQYFGPGTRLTVT.

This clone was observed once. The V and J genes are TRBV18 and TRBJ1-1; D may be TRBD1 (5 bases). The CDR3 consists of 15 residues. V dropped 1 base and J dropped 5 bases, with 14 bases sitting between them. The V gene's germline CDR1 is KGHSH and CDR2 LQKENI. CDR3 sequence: CASSPRFYRQTEAFF. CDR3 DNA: TGTGCCAGCTCACCACGTTTTTACAGGCAAACTGAAGCTTTCTTT.

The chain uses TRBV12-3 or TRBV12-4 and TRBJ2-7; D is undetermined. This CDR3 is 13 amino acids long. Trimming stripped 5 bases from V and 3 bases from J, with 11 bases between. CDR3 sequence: CASSGTYYYEQYF. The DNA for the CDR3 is TGTGCCAGCAGTGGAACTTACTACTACGAGCAGTACTTC.

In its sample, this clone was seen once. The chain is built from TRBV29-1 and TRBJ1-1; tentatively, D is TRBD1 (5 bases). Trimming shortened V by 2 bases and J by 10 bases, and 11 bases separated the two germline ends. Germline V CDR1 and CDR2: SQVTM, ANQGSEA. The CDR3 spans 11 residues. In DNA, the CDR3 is TGCAGCGTTGAAAAGGAGGGGCGAGCTTTCTTT. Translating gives CSVEKEGRAFF.

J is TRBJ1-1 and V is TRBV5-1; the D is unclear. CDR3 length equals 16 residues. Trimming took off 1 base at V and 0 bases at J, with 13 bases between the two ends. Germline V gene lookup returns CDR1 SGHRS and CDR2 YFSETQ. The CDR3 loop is CASSLRVTNMNTEAFF. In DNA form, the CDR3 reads TGCGCCAGCAGCTTGCGTGTGACAAATATGAACACTGAAGCTTTCTTT.

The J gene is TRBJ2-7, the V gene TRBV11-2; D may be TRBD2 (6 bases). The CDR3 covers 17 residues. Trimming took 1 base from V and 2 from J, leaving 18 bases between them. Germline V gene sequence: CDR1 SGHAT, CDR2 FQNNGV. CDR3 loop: CASSLVATGLITYEQYF. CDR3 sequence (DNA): TGTGCCAGCAGCTTAGTAGCCACGGGACTTATTACCTACGAGCAGTACTTC.

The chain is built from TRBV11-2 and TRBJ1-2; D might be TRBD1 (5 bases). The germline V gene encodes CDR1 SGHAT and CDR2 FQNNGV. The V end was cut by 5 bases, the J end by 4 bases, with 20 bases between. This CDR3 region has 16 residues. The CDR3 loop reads CASSHLRQKTLYGYTF. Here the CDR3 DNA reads TGTGCCAGCAGCCACCTCCGACAGAAAACCCTCTATGGCTACACCTTC.

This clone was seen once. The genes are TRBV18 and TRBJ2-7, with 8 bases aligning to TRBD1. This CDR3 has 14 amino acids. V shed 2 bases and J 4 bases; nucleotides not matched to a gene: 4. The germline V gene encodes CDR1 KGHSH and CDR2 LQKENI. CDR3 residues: CASSPVTGAYEQYF. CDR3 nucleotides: TGTGCCAGCTCACCAGTGACAGGGGCGTACGAGCAGTACTTC.

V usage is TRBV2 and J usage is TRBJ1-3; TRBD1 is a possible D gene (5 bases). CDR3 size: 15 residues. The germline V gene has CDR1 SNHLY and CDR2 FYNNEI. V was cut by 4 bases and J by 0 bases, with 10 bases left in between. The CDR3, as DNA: TGTGCCAGCAGTGCCCAGGGTAGCTCTGGAAACACCATATATTTT. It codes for CASSAQGSSGNTIYF.

CDR3 protein: CASSPRSDRVDEQYF. CDR3 bases: TGTGCCAGCAGTCCACGGTCGGACAGGGTAGACGAGCAGTACTTC. The chain carries TRBV6-6 and TRBJ2-7, with TRBD1 identical over 8 bases. The J segment lost 5 bases and the V segment lost 5 bases, leaving 11 bases of the junction unmatched. This CDR3 has 15 amino acids. Germline lookup yields CDR1 MNHNY and CDR2 SVGAGI (reference sequence).

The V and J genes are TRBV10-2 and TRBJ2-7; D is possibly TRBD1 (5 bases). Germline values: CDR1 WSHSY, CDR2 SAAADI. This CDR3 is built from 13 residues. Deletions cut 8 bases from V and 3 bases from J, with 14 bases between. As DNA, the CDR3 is TGCGCCAGCCGACAGTCGGTAGTCTACGAGCAGTACTTC. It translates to CASRQSVVYEQYF.

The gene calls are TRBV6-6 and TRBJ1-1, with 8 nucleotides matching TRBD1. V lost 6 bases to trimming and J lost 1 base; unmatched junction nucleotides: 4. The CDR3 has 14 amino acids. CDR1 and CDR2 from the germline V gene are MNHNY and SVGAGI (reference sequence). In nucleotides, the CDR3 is TGTGCCAGCAGCCAGACAGGGGAGAACACTGAAGCTTTCTTT. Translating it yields CASSQTGENTEAFF.

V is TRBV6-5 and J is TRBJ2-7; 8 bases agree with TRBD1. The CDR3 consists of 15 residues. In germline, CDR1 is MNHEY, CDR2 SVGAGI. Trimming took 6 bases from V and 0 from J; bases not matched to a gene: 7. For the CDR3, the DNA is TGTGCCAGCAGCCGCGGACAGGGTATCTCCTACGAGCAGTACTTC. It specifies CASSRGQGISYEQYF.

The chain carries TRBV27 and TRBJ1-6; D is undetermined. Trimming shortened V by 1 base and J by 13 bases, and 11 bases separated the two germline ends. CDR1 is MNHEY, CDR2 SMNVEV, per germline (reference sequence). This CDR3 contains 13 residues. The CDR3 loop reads CASSLYPGGPLHF. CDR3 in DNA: TGTGCCAGCAGTTTATACCCCGGAGGGCCCCTCCACTTT.

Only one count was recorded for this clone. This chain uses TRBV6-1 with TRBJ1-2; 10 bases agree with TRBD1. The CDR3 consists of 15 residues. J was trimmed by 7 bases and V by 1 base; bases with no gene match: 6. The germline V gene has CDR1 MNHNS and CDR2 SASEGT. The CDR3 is CASSEGQGAYVGYTF. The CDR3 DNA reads TGTGCCAGCAGTGAAGGACAGGGGGCGTATGTTGGCTACACCTTC.

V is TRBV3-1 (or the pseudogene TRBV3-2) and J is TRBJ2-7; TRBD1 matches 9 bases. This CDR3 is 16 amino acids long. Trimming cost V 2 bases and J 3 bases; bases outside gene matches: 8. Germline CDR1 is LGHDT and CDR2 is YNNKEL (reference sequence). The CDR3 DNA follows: TGTGCCAGCAGCCAAACAGTGACAGGGGGGAACTACGAGCAGTACTTC. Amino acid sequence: CASSQTVTGGNYEQYF.

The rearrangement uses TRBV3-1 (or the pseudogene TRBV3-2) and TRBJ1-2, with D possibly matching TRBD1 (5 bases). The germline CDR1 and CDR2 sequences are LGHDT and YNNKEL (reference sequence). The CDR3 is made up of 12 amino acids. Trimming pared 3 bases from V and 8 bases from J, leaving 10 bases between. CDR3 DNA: TGTGCCAGCAGCCAGGCAGGGCGGGGCTACACCTTC. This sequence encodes CASSQAGRGYTF.

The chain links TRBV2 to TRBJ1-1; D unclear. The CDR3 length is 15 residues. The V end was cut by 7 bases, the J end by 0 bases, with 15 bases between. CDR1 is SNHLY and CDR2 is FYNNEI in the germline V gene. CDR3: CASTRLASLNTEAFF. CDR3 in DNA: TGTGCCAGCACCCGCCTCGCCAGTCTGAACACTGAAGCTTTCTTT.

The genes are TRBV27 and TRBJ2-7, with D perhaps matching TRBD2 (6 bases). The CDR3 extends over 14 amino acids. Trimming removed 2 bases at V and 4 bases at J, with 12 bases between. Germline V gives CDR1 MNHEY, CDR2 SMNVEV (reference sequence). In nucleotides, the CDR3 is TGTGCCAGCAGTTTAGCGGGGTTCGTGTACGAGCAGTACTTC. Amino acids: CASSLAGFVYEQYF.

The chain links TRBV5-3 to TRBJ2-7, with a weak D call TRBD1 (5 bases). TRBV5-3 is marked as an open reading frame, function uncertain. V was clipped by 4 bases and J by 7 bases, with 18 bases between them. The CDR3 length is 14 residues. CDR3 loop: CARSPGLEGGEQYF. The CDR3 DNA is TGTGCCAGAAGCCCAGGGTTGGAAGGTGGGGAGCAGTACTTC.

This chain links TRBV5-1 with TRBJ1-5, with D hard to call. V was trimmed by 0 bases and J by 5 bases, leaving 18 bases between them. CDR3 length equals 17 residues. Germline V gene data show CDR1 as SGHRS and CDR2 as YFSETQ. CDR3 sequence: CASSLVPTTSADQPQHF. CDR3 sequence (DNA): TGCGCCAGCAGCTTGGTGCCCACCACCAGTGCCGATCAGCCCCAGCATTTT.

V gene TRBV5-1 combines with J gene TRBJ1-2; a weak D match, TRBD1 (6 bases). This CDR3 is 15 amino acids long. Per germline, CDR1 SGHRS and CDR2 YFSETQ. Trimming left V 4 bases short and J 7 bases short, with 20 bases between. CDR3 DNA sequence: TGCGCCAGCAGCCCAGTACAGGGTGGGTCGAGTGGCTACACCTTC. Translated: CASSPVQGGSSGYTF.

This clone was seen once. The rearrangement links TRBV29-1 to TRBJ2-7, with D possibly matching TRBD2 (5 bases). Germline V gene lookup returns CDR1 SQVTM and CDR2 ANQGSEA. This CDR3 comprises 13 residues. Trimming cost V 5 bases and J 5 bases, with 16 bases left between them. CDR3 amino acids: CSVHRGSADEQYF. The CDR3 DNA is TGCAGCGTTCACCGGGGAAGTGCCGACGAGCAGTACTTC.